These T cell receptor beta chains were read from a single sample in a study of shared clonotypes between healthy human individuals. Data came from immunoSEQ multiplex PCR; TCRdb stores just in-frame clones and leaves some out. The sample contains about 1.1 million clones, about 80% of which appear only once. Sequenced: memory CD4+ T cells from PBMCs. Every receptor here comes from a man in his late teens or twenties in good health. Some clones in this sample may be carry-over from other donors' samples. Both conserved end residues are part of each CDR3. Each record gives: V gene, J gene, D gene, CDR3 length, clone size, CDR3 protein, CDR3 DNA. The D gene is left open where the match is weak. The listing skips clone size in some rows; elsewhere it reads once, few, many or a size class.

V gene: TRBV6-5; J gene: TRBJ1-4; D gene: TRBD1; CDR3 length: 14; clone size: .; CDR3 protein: CASTSGTGNEKLFF; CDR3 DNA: TGTGCCAGCACGTCTGGGACAGGGAACGAAAAACTGTTTTTT
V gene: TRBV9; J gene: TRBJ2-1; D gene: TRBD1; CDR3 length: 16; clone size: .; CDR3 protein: CASSVVPDRGYNEQFF; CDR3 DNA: TGTGCCAGCAGCGTAGTGCCGGACAGGGGTTACAATGAGCAGTTCTTC
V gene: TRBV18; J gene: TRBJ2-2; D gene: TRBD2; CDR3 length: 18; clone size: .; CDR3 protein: CASSPRKWEGANTGELFF; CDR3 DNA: TGTGCCAGCTCACCACGGAAATGGGAGGGTGCTAACACCGGGGAGCTGTTTTTT
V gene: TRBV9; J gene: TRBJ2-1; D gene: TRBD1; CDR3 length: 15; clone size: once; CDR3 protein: CASSPRQGSYNEQFF; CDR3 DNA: TGTGCCAGCAGCCCCAGACAGGGCAGCTACAATGAGCAGTTCTTC
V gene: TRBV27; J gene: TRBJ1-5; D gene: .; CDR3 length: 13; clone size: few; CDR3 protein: CASSPRGKQPQHF; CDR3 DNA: TGTGCCAGCAGTCCTAGGGGCAAACAGCCCCAGCATTTT
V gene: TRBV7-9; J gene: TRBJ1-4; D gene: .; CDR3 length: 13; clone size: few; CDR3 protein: CASRVEGVGKLFF; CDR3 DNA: TGTGCCAGCAGAGTTGAGGGGGTCGGAAAACTGTTTTTT
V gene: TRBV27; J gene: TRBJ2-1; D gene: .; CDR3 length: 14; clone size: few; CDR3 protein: CASSLEGDRHEQFF; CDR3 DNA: TGTGCCAGCAGTTTGGAGGGGGATCGGCATGAGCAGTTCTTC
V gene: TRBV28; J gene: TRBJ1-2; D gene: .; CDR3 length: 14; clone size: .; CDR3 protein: CASVAGGANYGYTF; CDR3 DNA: TGTGCCAGCGTAGCGGGTGGGGCGAACTATGGCTACACCTTC
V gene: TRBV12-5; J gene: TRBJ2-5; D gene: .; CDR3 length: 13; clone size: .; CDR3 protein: CASGGGFQETQYF; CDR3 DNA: TGTGCTAGTGGAGGAGGGTTCCAAGAGACCCAGTACTTC
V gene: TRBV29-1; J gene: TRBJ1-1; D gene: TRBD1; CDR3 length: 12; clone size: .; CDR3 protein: CSAGTGNTEAFF; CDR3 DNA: TGCAGCGCCGGGACAGGGAACACTGAAGCTTTCTTT
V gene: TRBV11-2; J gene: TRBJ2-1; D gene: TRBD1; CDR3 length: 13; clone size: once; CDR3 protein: CASSLGWDRARFF; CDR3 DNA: TGTGCCAGCAGCTTAGGTTGGGACAGGGCTAGGTTCTTC
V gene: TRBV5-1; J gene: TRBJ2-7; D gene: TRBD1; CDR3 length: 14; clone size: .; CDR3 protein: CASSLGFQGAEQYF; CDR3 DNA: TGCGCCAGCAGCTTGGGATTTCAGGGGGCCGAGCAGTACTTC
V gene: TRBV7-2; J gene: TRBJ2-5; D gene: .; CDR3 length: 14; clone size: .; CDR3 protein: CASSLDGVGETQYF; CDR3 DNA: TGTGCCAGCAGCTTAGATGGGGTTGGAGAGACCCAGTACTTC
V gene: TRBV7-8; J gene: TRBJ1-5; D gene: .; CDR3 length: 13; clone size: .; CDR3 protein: CASSSQLDQPQHF; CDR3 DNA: TGTGCCAGCAGCTCACAACTAGATCAGCCCCAGCATTTT
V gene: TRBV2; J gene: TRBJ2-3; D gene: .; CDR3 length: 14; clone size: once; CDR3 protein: CASSLQGSTDTQYF; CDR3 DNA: TGTGCCAGCAGTCTACAGGGAAGCACAGATACGCAGTATTTT
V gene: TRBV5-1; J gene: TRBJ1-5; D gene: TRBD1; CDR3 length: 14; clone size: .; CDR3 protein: CASSATGVNQPQHF; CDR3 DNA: TGCGCCAGCAGCGCTACAGGGGTCAATCAGCCCCAGCATTTT
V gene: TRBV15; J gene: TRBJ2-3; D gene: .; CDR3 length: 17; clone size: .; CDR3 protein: CATSTLDGHSETDTQYF; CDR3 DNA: TGTGCCACCAGCACCCTTGACGGACACTCGGAGACAGATACGCAGTATTTT
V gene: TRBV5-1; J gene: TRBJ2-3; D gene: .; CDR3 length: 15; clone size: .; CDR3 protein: CASSTMEGFMNTQYF; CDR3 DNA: TGCGCCAGCAGCACCATGGAGGGATTCATGAATACGCAGTATTTT